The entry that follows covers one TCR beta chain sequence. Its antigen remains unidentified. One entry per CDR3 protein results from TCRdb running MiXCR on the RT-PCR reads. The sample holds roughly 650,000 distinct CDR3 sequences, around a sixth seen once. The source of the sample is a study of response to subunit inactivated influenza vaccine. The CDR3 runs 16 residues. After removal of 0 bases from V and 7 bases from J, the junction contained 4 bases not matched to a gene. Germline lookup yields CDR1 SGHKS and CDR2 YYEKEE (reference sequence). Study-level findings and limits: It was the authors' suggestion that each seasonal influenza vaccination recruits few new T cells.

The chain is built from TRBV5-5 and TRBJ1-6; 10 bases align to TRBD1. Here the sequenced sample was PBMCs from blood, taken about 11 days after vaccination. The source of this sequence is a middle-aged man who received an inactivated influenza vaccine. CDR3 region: CASSLGQGAQNSPLHF. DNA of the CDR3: TGTGCCAGCAGCTTGGGACAGGGGGCTCAAAATTCACCCCTCCACTTT.